The 25 T cell receptor beta chains below were found in one sample sequenced in a study of CD4+ T cells in melanoma. Sequencing was performed with immunoSEQ multiplex PCR; in TCRdb, only in-frame clones are kept and a portion is missing. The sample holds more than 90,000 clones, about 92% seen once. Material for sequencing was peripheral blood. These receptor sequences come from a human donor with melanoma.

The rearrangement joins TRBV7-3 to TRBJ2-7, with 11 bases fitting TRBD2. V lost 5 bases to trimming and J lost 4 bases; unmatched junction nucleotides: 25. Germline assignment: CDR1 SGHTA and CDR2 FQGTGA. CDR3 length: 21 amino acids. CDR3 nucleotide sequence: TGTGCCAGCAGCAGCTTATTACTCCTGGGTAGCGGGGGGGCCGGCATTTACGAGCAGTACTTC. This codes for CASSSLLLLGSGGAGIYEQYF.

This clone was detected a few times. The chain is built from TRBV15 and TRBJ2-5; the D call may be TRBD1 or TRBD2 (6 bases each). Per the germline V gene, CDR1 is LNHNV and CDR2 is YYDKDF (reference sequence). The CDR3 is 15 residues long. Between the trimmed V and J ends, which lost 5 bases and 2 bases, there was a span of 15 bases. The CDR3 DNA is TGTGCCACCAGCCCACCGGGGGCGTTACAAGAGACCCAGTACTTC. This sequence encodes CATSPPGALQETQYF. The whole variable domain, remainder taken from reference TRBV15 and TRBJ2-5, is DAMVIQNPRYQVTQFGKPVTLSCSQTLNHNVMYWYQQKSSQAPKLLFHYYDKDFNNEADTPDNFQSRRPNTSFCFLDIRSPGLGDTAMYLCATSPPGALQETQYFGPGTRLLVL.

The rearrangement joins TRBV27 to TRBJ2-1, with 10 nucleotides matching TRBD2. With V trimmed by 2 bases and J by 6 bases, 4 bases remained unmatched. Germline CDR1 reads MNHEY; CDR2 reads SMNVEV (reference sequence). The CDR3 contains 15 residues. The DNA of the CDR3 is TGTGCCAGCAGTTTAAGAGCGGGAGGGCTCAATGAGCAGTTCTTC. This codes for CASSLRAGGLNEQFF.

This clone has just a few counts. The chain employs TRBV7-2 and TRBJ2-7; 14 nucleotides agree with TRBD2. V trimming: 1 base; J trimming: 5 bases; junction bases outside the gene matches: 4. Germline V lookup: CDR1 SGHTA, CDR2 FQGNSA. This CDR3 contains 16 residues. In DNA form, the CDR3 reads TGTGCCAGCAGCTTAGGACTAGCGGGAGGGAACGACGAGCAGTACTTC. Amino acid sequence: CASSLGLAGGNDEQYF.

This rearrangement joins TRBV5-4 to TRBJ1-2; D is possibly TRBD1 (5 bases). V lost 4 bases and J lost 1, with 14 bases in between. This CDR3 has 15 residues. CDR1 is SGHNT and CDR2 is YYREEE in the germline V gene (reference sequence). The CDR3, as DNA: TGTGCCAGCAGCCAAGTTGGGGGAAATAACTATGGCTACACCTTC. Its protein product is CASSQVGGNNYGYTF.

This rearrangement joins TRBV5-1 to TRBJ2-1; 10 positions agree with TRBD2. The length of the CDR3 is 16 residues. Germline V gives CDR1 SGHRS, CDR2 YFSETQ. Trimming at V came to 2 bases and at J to 4 bases, leaving 6 bases not matched to a gene. CDR3 loop: CASSLRLAGRYNEQFF. The CDR3, as DNA: TGCGCCAGCAGCTTACGACTAGCGGGTCGTTACAATGAGCAGTTCTTC.

The chain couples TRBV12-2 to TRBJ1-1; the table names TRBD1, a call not compared with the DNA. TRBV12-2 is designated a pseudogene. The CDR3 consists of 15 residues. The CDR3 loop reads CASRSHPTGGTEAFF. CDR3 nucleotide sequence: TGTGCAAGTCGCTCCCACCCTACAGGGGGCACTGAAGCTTTCTTT.

V is TRBV30 and J is TRBJ2-1; 7 nucleotides line up with TRBD1. Unmatched junction bases numbered 10, after V lost 5 bases and J lost 9 bases. Germline V CDR1 and CDR2: GTSNPN, SVGIG (reference sequence). The CDR3 loop spans 13 amino acids. CDR3 nucleotides: TGTGCCTGGGACATACGGACAGGCGGTGAGCAGTTCTTC. This encodes CAWDIRTGGEQFF.

The rearrangement links TRBV5-1 to TRBJ2-3; 7 bases agree with TRBD2. Unmatched junction bases numbered 6, after V lost 0 bases and J lost 2 bases. The CDR3 is made up of 16 amino acids. Germline loops: CDR1 SGHRS, CDR2 YFSETQ. CDR3 region: CASSLGSSGDTDTQYF. The CDR3 coding sequence is TGCGCCAGCAGCTTGGGCTCTAGCGGAGACACAGATACGCAGTATTTT.

The CDR3 DNA reads as TGTGCCAGCAGCTTGGGGGGGACAACAGGAAACACCATATATTTT. This encodes CASSLGGTTGNTIYF. This sequence joins TRBV5-4 and TRBJ1-3; D is perhaps TRBD1 (6 bases). With 0 bases removed from V and 4 bases from J, the gap between germline ends came to 11 bases. The germline gives CDR1 SGHNT, CDR2 YYREEE (reference sequence). This CDR3 has 15 residues. Full variable domain (missing parts from reference TRBV5-4 and TRBJ1-3): ETGVTQSPTHLIKTRGQQVTLRCSSQSGHNTVSWYQQALGQGPQFIFQYYREEENGRGNFPPRFSGLQFPNYSSELNVNALELDDSALYLCASSLGGTTGNTIYFGEGSWLTVV.

This clone came up once. The V and J genes are TRBV5-4 and TRBJ2-3; tentatively, D is TRBD1 (7 bases). CDR3 length: 13 residues. Germline CDR1 is SGHNT and CDR2 is YYREEE (reference sequence). V was cut by 7 bases and J by 0 bases, with 9 bases left in between. The CDR3 protein is CASGGGSTDTQYF. The CDR3 DNA reads as TGTGCCAGCGGAGGGGGCAGCACAGATACGCAGTATTTT.

The chain joins TRBV27 to TRBJ2-1; the match to TRBD2 covers 7 bases. Germline assignment: CDR1 MNHEY and CDR2 SMNVEV (reference sequence). The CDR3 spans 14 residues. V dropped 3 bases and J dropped 9; count of bases not matched to a gene: 8. CDR3 amino acids: CASSFPGLSSEQFF. CDR3 in DNA: TGTGCCAGCAGTTTCCCGGGACTAAGTAGTGAGCAGTTCTTC.

This clone has only one observation. The rearrangement joins TRBV4-2 to TRBJ1-4; no reliable D call. Looked up from germline, CDR1 is LGHNA and CDR2 is YNFKEQ. This CDR3 is built from 14 residues. V was cut by 0 bases and J by 7 bases, with 9 bases left in between. The CDR3 spells CASSQEPRSEKLFF. The CDR3 DNA follows: TGTGCCAGCAGCCAAGAGCCGAGGAGTGAAAAACTGTTTTTT.

The rearrangement joins TRBV5-6 to TRBJ2-3; no clear D gene. Germline CDR1 and CDR2: SGHDT and YYEEEE. The CDR3 length is 16 residues. Deletions cut 0 bases from V and 0 bases from J, with 11 bases between. The CDR3 region is CASSLGTQTSTDTQYF. DNA for the CDR3: TGTGCCAGCAGCTTGGGAACACAAACTAGCACAGATACGCAGTATTTT.

The J gene is TRBJ2-3, the V gene TRBV19; possible D gene TRBD1, 5 bases. CDR3 length: 16 amino acids. The V end was cut by 5 bases, the J end by 4 bases, with 19 bases between. Germline V lookup: CDR1 LNHDA, CDR2 SQIVND (reference sequence). DNA of the CDR3: TGTGCCAGTAGTCTTTTCTTAGGGGTTGGAGCAGATACGCAGTATTTT. This translates into CASSLFLGVGADTQYF.

The chain uses TRBV4-2 and TRBJ1-6; D might be TRBD1 (6 bases). CDR1 and CDR2 from the germline V gene are LGHNA and YNFKEQ. The length of the CDR3 is 18 residues. V gave up 0 bases and J gave up 3 bases, with 15 bases separating them. The CDR3 here is CASSQDLQGINYNSPLHF. DNA for the CDR3: TGTGCCAGCAGCCAAGATCTTCAGGGGATAAACTATAATTCACCCCTCCACTTT.

This clone was seen a handful of times. The identical CDR3 is also encoded by other nucleotide sequences in the sample. This chain connects TRBV6-5 to TRBJ1-2; D uncertain. Per the germline V gene, CDR1 is MNHEY and CDR2 is SVGAGI. CDR3 length: 13 amino acids. V lost 0 bases, J lost 6 bases, and 8 bases lay in between. CDR3 nucleotides: TGTGCCAGCAGTTACTCTACGGGGAATGGCTACACCTTC. Residues: CASSYSTGNGYTF.

A single count supports this clone. V gene TRBV19 combines with J gene TRBJ2-3, with D possibly matching TRBD1 (5 bases). The germline V gene encodes CDR1 LNHDA and CDR2 SQIVND (reference sequence). This CDR3 is 14 amino acids long. V was shortened by 3 bases and J by 3 bases, with 10 bases between the two germline ends. The CDR3 region has the DNA TGTGCCAGTAGTATCCAGGGTCGGACAGATACGCAGTATTTT. Its translation is CASSIQGRTDTQYF.

This chain uses TRBV4-1 with TRBJ2-2; D possibly uses TRBD1 or TRBD2 (6 bases each). V lost 4 bases and J lost 6, with 18 bases in between. The CDR3 length is 16 residues. CDR1 is MGHRA, CDR2 YSYEKL, per germline. The CDR3 nucleotides are TGCGCCAGCAGCCGGGGGCCAACACCTAGCGCCGGGGAGCTGTTTTTT. Translating gives CASSRGPTPSAGELFF.

This sequence joins TRBV5-5 and TRBJ2-6; 11 bases are shared with TRBD1. J was trimmed by 0 bases and V by 4 bases; bases with no gene match: 9. The CDR3 is made up of 19 amino acids. Looked up from germline, CDR1 is SGHKS and CDR2 is YYEKEE (reference sequence). The CDR3: CASSPGTGGFTSGANVLTF. DNA of the CDR3: TGTGCCAGCAGCCCTGGGACAGGGGGATTTACCTCTGGGGCCAACGTCCTGACTTTC.

The rearrangement links TRBV7-2 to TRBJ2-1; the D gene is possibly TRBD2 (5 bases). Germline lookup yields CDR1 SGHTA and CDR2 FQGNSA. Trimming pared 1 base from V and 5 bases from J, leaving 9 bases between. CDR3 length: 14 residues. This chain's CDR3 is CASSLVGLHNEQFF. The CDR3 DNA follows: TGTGCCAGCAGCTTAGTAGGACTCCACAATGAGCAGTTCTTC.

CDR3 residues: CASSLGRPYEQYF. DNA of the CDR3: TGTGCCAGCAGTCTTGGGAGACCCTACGAGCAGTACTTC. The gene calls are TRBV7-2 and TRBJ2-7, with TRBD2 as a possible D gene (5 bases). Germline loops: CDR1 SGHTA, CDR2 FQGNSA. The V gene lost 6 bases and the J gene lost 2 bases, with 11 bases spanning the gap. The length of the CDR3 is 13 residues.

There are a few counts of this clone. V gene TRBV7-2 combines with J gene TRBJ2-5; 10 bases fit TRBD2. CDR1 SGHTA and CDR2 FQGNSA come from the germline V gene. This CDR3 region has 16 residues. The V gene end was trimmed by 5 bases and the J gene end by 2 bases; junction bases not matched to a gene: 8. CDR3 region: CASSIFRTSGQETQYF. CDR3 DNA sequence: TGTGCCAGCAGCATATTCCGGACTAGCGGTCAAGAGACCCAGTACTTC.

The chain is built from TRBV7-9 and TRBJ2-2, with TRBD1 matching over 8 bases. The CDR3 covers 16 residues. The J segment lost 4 bases and the V segment lost 3 bases, leaving 7 bases of the junction unmatched. Germline CDR1 is SEHNR and CDR2 is FQNEAQ (reference sequence). Here the CDR3 DNA reads TGTGCCAGCAGCTTTGGACAGGGTTCGAGCACCGGGGAGCTGTTTTTT. It encodes CASSFGQGSSTGELFF.

The sample holds a few counts of this clone. The rearrangement joins TRBV28 to TRBJ1-2, with no clear D. CDR1 and CDR2 (germline): MDHEN, SYDVKM. Trimming cost V 5 bases and J 2 bases, with 6 bases left between them. The CDR3 totals 12 residues. CDR3 nucleotide sequence: TGTGCCAGCAGTAAGCAGAACTATGGCTACACCTTC. Protein: CASSKQNYGYTF.